This TCR beta chain was sequenced during a study of CD8 T cells in Susac syndrome. Sequencing of TCR beta was undertaken in CD8+ and CD4+ T cells derived from blood. Negative isolation was applied to CD8+ and CD4+ T cells, and FACS enrichment was applied to TEMRA cells. The CDR3 contains 13 residues. The germline V gene has CDR1 SEHNR and CDR2 FQNEAQ (reference sequence). V was shortened by 1 base and J by 4 bases, with 8 bases between the two germline ends. Random-hexamer reverse transcription was applied to about 0.45 to 1 ug RNA. The CDR3 of TCR beta was amplified by immunoSEQ multiplex PCR across 54 Vbeta and 13 Jbeta. TCRdb reanalysed the immunoSEQ multiplex PCR reads using MiXCR and keeps one entry per CDR3 protein. Of a few hundred thousand distinct CDR3 sequences detected, more than 80% appear once; the ten largest clones hold under 0.15%.

The receptor was isolated from a human donor with multiple sclerosis. The gene calls are TRBV7-9 and TRBJ2-7; D not certain. Sequences were obtained from CD8+ T cells from PBMCs. The CDR3 DNA is TGTGCCAGCAGCTTAGTCTCGGCTTACGAGCAGTACTTC. Translation: CASSLVSAYEQYF.